This T cell receptor beta chain was sequenced in a study of OX40 agonist ivuxolimab in advanced cancers. Looking at the study overall: Patients treated during dose escalation were battling hepatocellular carcinoma, melanoma, renal cell or head and neck cancer.

The V end lost 3 bases, the J end lost 0 bases, and 9 bases lay between the germline ends. Germline values: CDR1 LNHDA, CDR2 SQIVND (reference sequence). This CDR3 has 15 amino acids. The protocol was immunoSEQ multiplex PCR, while the TCRdb copy is restricted to in-frame clones and leaves out a portion. The repertoire consists of some 64,000 clones, with more than 80% occurring once and the leading ten covering approximately 5.2%. The cohort excluded patients with autoimmune disease history or systemic immunosuppression. Here the sequenced sample was CD4+ or CD8+ T cells sorted from blood, taken in a trial of the OX40 agonist ivuxolimab. The TCR was taken from an adult with an advanced solid tumor such as melanoma, head and neck, liver or kidney cancer. The chain is built from TRBV19 and TRBJ2-4; a weak D match, TRBD1 (5 bases). The DNA of the CDR3 is TGTGCCAGTAGTATTACAGGCGTAGCCAAAAACATTCAGTACTTC. Translating it yields CASSITGVAKNIQYF.